One and the same sample provided the 11 T cell receptor beta chains below, sequenced in a study of early T cells in non-severe SARS-CoV-2 infection. TCRdb re-derived calls from the 5' RACE reads in MiXCR, one entry per CDR3 protein. The sample carries about 60,000 distinct CDR3 sequences, around an eighth recorded once. Sequencing was done on a sample of whole blood. Source of these receptors: an adult who was a healthcare worker with PCR-confirmed SARS-CoV-2 infection or an uninfected control (not recorded which).

This clonotype was seen repeatedly, ten times or more. The DNA of the CDR3 is TGTGCCAGCTCGCCCACAGGGGCTGGGACTGAAGCTTTCTTT. It is translated as CASSPTGAGTEAFF. The rearrangement joins TRBV18 to TRBJ1-1; 7 bases line up with TRBD1. Germline V gives CDR1 KGHSH, CDR2 LQKENI. This CDR3 is 14 amino acids long. V gave up 6 bases and J gave up 5 bases; unmatched junction bases: 9.

V usage is TRBV28 and J usage is TRBJ1-2; maybe TRBD1 (5 bases). CDR1 and CDR2 (germline): MDHEN, SYDVKM. This CDR3 is 12 amino acids long. The V end lost 4 bases, the J end lost 8 bases, and 11 bases lay between the germline ends. CDR3 sequence (DNA): TGTGCCAGCAGTTCTCGCAGGGCGGGCTACACCTTC. Translated: CASSSRRAGYTF.

This clonotype was counted ten times or more. The chain employs TRBV7-2 and TRBJ2-7; D ambiguous. Germline V lookup: CDR1 SGHTA, CDR2 FQGNSA. CDR3 length: 14 residues. V was trimmed by 5 bases and J by 6 bases, leaving 17 bases between them. The CDR3 reads CASSPTPGLFEQYF. The CDR3 DNA sequence: TGTGCCAGCAGCCCCACCCCAGGTCTCTTCGAGCAGTACTTC.

About this clonotype itself: A much larger clonotype is one base distant, so this may be a read error. This chain joins TRBV7-9 and TRBJ2-1; no firm D call. This CDR3 region has 11 residues. Per the germline V gene, CDR1 is SEHNR and CDR2 is FQNEAQ (reference sequence). As DNA, the CDR3 is TGTGCCATCAGCTTAGTGGGTGAGCAGTTCTTC. Its protein is CAISLVGEQFF.

The J gene is TRBJ2-2, the V gene TRBV3-1; 8 positions match TRBD1. Trimming took 6 bases from V and 8 from J; bases not matched to a gene: 14. Per germline, CDR1 LGHDT and CDR2 YNNKEL (reference sequence). The CDR3 sequence is 16 residues long. The CDR3 DNA reads TGTGCCAGCAGTTCGAGGACAGGGTACATGTGGGGGGAGCTGTTTTTT. Its protein product is CASSSRTGYMWGELFF. Full variable domain (rest looked up from reference TRBV3-1 and TRBJ2-2): DTAVSQTPKYLVTQMGNDKSIKCEQNLGHDTMYWYKQDSKKFLKIMFSYNNKELIINETVPNRFSPKSPDKAHLNLHINSLELGDSAVYFCASSSRTGYMWGELFFGEGSRLTVL.

This chain uses TRBV7-2 with TRBJ2-3; D not resolved. The CDR3 loop spans 12 amino acids. Trimming stripped 5 bases from V and 5 bases from J, with 8 bases between. CDR1 and CDR2 (germline): SGHTA, FQGNSA. Here the CDR3 DNA reads TGTGCCAGCAGCGAATCTCAAGATACGCAGTATTTT. Translation: CASSESQDTQYF.

The J gene is TRBJ1-6, the V gene TRBV30; D gene ambiguous. Trimming took off 0 bases at V and 3 bases at J, with 6 bases between the two ends. Looked up from germline, CDR1 is GTSNPN and CDR2 is SVGIG (reference sequence). The CDR3 has 14 amino acids. CDR3 sequence reads: CAWSVQSYNSPLHF. DNA of the CDR3: TGTGCCTGGAGTGTACAGAGCTATAATTCACCCCTCCACTTT.

Ten or more counts support this clonotype. The V gene is TRBV20-1, the J gene TRBJ2-5, with D unclear. V was trimmed by 3 bases and J by 2 bases, leaving 1 base between them. The CDR3 totals 10 residues. Per the germline V gene, CDR1 is DFQATT and CDR2 is SNEGSKA (reference sequence). The CDR3 here is CSARQETQYF. The CDR3 bases are TGCAGTGCTAGGCAAGAGACCCAGTACTTC.

This clonotype was observed a few times. The chain recombines TRBV4-3 with TRBJ1-6; a possible D gene is TRBD1 (5 bases). The CDR3 loop spans 16 amino acids. V lost 4 bases to trimming and J lost 7 bases, with 17 bases between them. From germline, CDR1 is LGHNA and CDR2 YSLEER. CDR3 sequence reads: CASSRGTGLVNSPLHF. In DNA, the CDR3 is TGCGCCAGCAGCCGCGGGACTGGGCTTGTAAATTCACCCCTCCACTTT.

The table lists this clonotype with many counts. The chain combines TRBV15 with TRBJ1-2; D gene unclear. V shed 0 bases and J shed 8 bases, with 7 bases lying between them. CDR3 length equals 12 residues. Germline lookup yields CDR1 LNHNV and CDR2 YYDKDF (reference sequence). CDR3 nucleotides: TGTGCCACCAGCAGAGATCAAAGAGGCTACACCTTC. Translated, it gives CATSRDQRGYTF.

The chain employs TRBV6-2 or TRBV6-3 and TRBJ2-2; D uncertain. V gave up 2 bases and J gave up 1 base, with 8 bases separating them. CDR1 is MNHEY and CDR2 is SVGEGT in the germline V gene. This CDR3 comprises 15 residues. The CDR3 region has the DNA TGTGCCAGCAGTTACAGGGCTCTGAACACCGGGGAGCTGTTTTTT. It codes for CASSYRALNTGELFF.